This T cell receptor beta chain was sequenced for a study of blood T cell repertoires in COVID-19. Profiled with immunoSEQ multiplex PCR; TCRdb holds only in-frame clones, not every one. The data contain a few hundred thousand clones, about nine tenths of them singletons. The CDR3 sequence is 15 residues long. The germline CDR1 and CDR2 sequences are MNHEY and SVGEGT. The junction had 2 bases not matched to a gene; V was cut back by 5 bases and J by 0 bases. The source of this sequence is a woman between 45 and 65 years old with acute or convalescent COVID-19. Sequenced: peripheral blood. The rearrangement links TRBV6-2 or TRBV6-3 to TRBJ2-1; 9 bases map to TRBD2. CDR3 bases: TGTGCCAGCAGTAATAGCGGGAGCTCCTACAATGAGCAGTTCTTC. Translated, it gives CASSNSGSSYNEQFF.